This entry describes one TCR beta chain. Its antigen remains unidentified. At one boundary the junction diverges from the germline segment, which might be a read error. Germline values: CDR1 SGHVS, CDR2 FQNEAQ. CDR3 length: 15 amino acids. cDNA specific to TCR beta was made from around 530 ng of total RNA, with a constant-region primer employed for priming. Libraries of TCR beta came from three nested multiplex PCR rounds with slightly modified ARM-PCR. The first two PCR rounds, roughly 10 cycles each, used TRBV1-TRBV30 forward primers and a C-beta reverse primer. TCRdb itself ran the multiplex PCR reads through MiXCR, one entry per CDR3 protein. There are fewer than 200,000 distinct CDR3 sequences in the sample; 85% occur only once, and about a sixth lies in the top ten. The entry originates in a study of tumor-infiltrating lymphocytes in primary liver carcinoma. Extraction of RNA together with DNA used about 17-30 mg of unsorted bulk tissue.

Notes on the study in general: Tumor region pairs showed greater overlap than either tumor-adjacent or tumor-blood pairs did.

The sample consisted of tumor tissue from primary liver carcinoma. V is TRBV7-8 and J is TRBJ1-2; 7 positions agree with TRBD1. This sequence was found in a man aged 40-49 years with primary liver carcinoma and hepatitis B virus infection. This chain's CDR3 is CPSSTRTGVNYGYTF. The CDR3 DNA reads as TGTCCCAGCAGCACACGGACAGGTGTGAACTATGGATACACCTTC. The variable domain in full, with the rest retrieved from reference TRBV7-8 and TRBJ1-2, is GAGVSQSPRYKVAKRGQDVALRCDPISGHVSLFWYQQALGQGPEFLTYFQNEAQLDKSGLPSDRFFAERPEGSVSTLKIQRTQQEDSAVYLCPSSTRTGVNYGYTFGSGTRLTVV.